The clone carrying this T cell receptor beta chain appeared once. What it binds is not known. The sample comes from a study of shared clonotypes between healthy human individuals. Whole-study results and caveats: In contrast to clonotypes shared by all four donors, non-shared clonotypes had lower generation probabilities.

This CDR3 is built from 12 residues. V was trimmed by 5 bases and J by 1 base, leaving 4 bases between them. CDR1 is SGHNT and CDR2 is YENEEA in the germline V gene. TCRdb's table, derived via immunoSEQ multiplex PCR, lists solely in-frame clones and lacks some. The sample lists 2 million to 2.5 million clones, over 85% occurring once. The sequenced sample was naive CD4+ T cells from PBMCs. Regarding subset: CD45RA+ positively selected. The receptor was isolated from a man aged 18 to 35 in good health. Some clones in this sample may be carry-over from other donors' samples. V is TRBV11-3 and J is TRBJ2-3, with D hard to call. CDR3: CASSGGTDTQYF. CDR3 DNA sequence: TGTGCCAGCAGCGGGGGCACAGATACGCAGTATTTT.